A single sample gave rise to the 27 T cell receptor beta chains below, sequenced in a study of Tregs in tolerant kidney transplant recipients. Recipient PBMCs carried a CFSE label and met irradiated graft donor PBMCs for more than five days before FACS sorting. The data were produced by immunoSEQ multiplex PCR, yet TCRdb's version contains in-frame clones alone and is incomplete. In the table there are approximately 8,100 clones, about 35% of which are singletons. These receptors are not linked to any known antigen. The sequences come from CD8+ T cells from blood cultured with allogeneic cells, collected before the transplant. Every receptor here comes from a human patient who received a combined kidney and bone marrow transplant.

V is TRBV5-1 and J is TRBJ2-1; 11 bases line up with TRBD2. In germline, CDR1 is SGHRS, CDR2 YFSETQ. Unmatched junction bases numbered 6, after V lost 4 bases and J lost 9 bases. The CDR3 has 14 amino acids. DNA of the CDR3: TGCGCCAGCAGCACCAGACTAGCGGGGAGTGAGCAGTTCTTC. Encoded protein: CASSTRLAGSEQFF.

This clone is termed medium-sized. The chain is built from TRBV4-1 and TRBJ2-3; 7 bases are a match to TRBD1. Germline CDR1 is MGHRA and CDR2 is YSYEKL. V trimming: 0 bases; J trimming: 2 bases; junction bases outside the gene matches: 5. CDR3 size: 16 residues. CDR3 region: CASSQEGQTLTDTQYF. CDR3 DNA: TGCGCCAGCAGCCAAGAGGGACAGACGCTCACAGATACGCAGTATTTT.

This clone occurred a few times. An end of the junction differs from the germline gene, which may be a read error. This CDR3 is also generated by other DNA sequences in the sample. The chain uses TRBV4-1 and TRBJ2-1, with 10 bases that match TRBD2. This CDR3 has 16 amino acids. CDR1 MGHRA and CDR2 YSYEKL come from the germline V gene. The CDR3 DNA is TGTGCCAGCAGCCAAGATAGGGCTAGCGGGAGCGGAGAGCAGTTCTTC. Encoded protein: CASSQDRASGSGEQFF.

This clone was seen ten or more times. V is TRBV7-9 and J is TRBJ2-7, with D possibly TRBD2 on 6 matching bases. There are 13 residues in the CDR3. Germline-derived CDR1 and CDR2 are SEHNR and FQNEAQ (reference sequence). The V end lost 0 bases, the J end lost 3 bases, and 6 bases lay between the germline ends. The CDR3 bases are TGTGCCAGCAGCTTAGCGGGGGGCTACGAGCAGTACTTC. Its protein is CASSLAGGYEQYF.

This chain connects TRBV4-1 to TRBJ2-5, with 7 bases matching TRBD1. The J call may be wrong; the DNA end is better matched by TRBJ2-7. CDR1 is MGHRA and CDR2 is YSYEKL in the germline V gene. CDR3 length: 15 residues. This chain's CDR3 is CASSHVAGTAYEQYF. The CDR3 DNA reads as TGCGCCAGCAGCCACGTCGCCGGGACAGCCTACGAGCAGTACTTC.

Details on this clone: Just one base apart from a much larger clone, this may be a read error. The V gene is TRBV27, the J gene TRBJ2-1; 8 nucleotides align to TRBD2. The CDR3 spans 14 residues. Per the germline V gene, CDR1 is MNHEY and CDR2 is SMNVEV (reference sequence). The CDR3 spells CVSSLSGGANEQFF. DNA for the CDR3: TGTGTCAGCAGTTTATCGGGGGGGGCAAATGAGCAGTTCTTC.

This clone was counted a few times. CDR3 in amino acids: CASSPYEAGELFF. Written as DNA, the CDR3 is TGTGCCAGCAGCCCCTATGAGGCCGGGGAGCTGTTTTTT. The rearrangement joins TRBV7-9 to TRBJ2-2; D remains ambiguous. With 5 bases removed from V and 6 bases from J, the gap between germline ends came to 10 bases. Germline assignment: CDR1 SEHNR and CDR2 FQNEAQ (reference sequence). This CDR3 region has 13 residues.

This clone is classed as medium-sized. The DNA for the CDR3 is TGTGCCAGCAGCTTCGGGGGAGCCTCCTACGAGCAGTACTTC. The encoded protein is CASSFGGASYEQYF. The chain is built from TRBV7-8 and TRBJ2-7; possible D gene TRBD2, 6 bases. V shed 3 bases and J shed 0 bases, with 9 bases lying between them. Germline V lookup: CDR1 SGHVS, CDR2 FQNEAQ. This CDR3 is 14 amino acids long.

This chain joins TRBV7-2 and TRBJ1-4; D uncertain. V gave up 1 base and J gave up 0 bases, with 6 bases separating them. CDR1 is SGHTA, CDR2 FQGNSA, per germline. The CDR3 is 15 amino acids. The CDR3 DNA is TGTGCCAGCAGCTTAGTTCGTTCAACTAATGAAAAACTGTTTTTT. It translates to CASSLVRSTNEKLFF.

About this clone: The sample holds other DNA sequences that translate to the same CDR3. V gene TRBV4-1 combines with J gene TRBJ2-7; 8 bases line up with TRBD1. The CDR3 extends over 15 amino acids. Unmatched junction bases numbered 7, after V lost 2 bases and J lost 4 bases. CDR1 is MGHRA, CDR2 YSYEKL, per germline. The CDR3 bases are TGCGCCAGCAGCCAAAAGCAGGGGGCGGCATACGAGCAGTACTTC. Protein product: CASSQKQGAAYEQYF.

The chain links TRBV18 to TRBJ2-5; 10 positions match TRBD1. Germline CDR1 KGHSH, CDR2 LQKENI. The V and J ends lost 4 bases and 0 bases, in that order; junction bases with no gene match: 8. This CDR3 is built from 17 residues. The CDR3: CASSHPGQGNYQETQYF. The CDR3 bases are TGTGCCAGCTCACATCCGGGACAGGGGAACTACCAAGAGACCCAGTACTTC.

This clone is labeled medium-sized. The chain is built from TRBV5-5 and TRBJ1-2, with no clear D. V was trimmed by 0 bases and J by 0 bases, leaving 9 bases between them. The CDR3 sequence is 15 residues long. The germline V gene has CDR1 SGHKS and CDR2 YYEKEE (reference sequence). CDR3 residues: CASSLGQSPNYGYTF. CDR3 DNA: TGTGCCAGCAGCTTGGGGCAATCCCCTAACTATGGCTACACCTTC.

J is TRBJ2-7 and V is TRBV13, with 7 bases identical to TRBD2. This CDR3 contains 14 residues. The V gene's germline CDR1 is PRHDT and CDR2 FYEKMQ (reference sequence). V gave up 5 bases and J gave up 7 bases; unmatched junction bases: 11. The CDR3 spells CASSRLAQNREQYF. The DNA for the CDR3 is TGTGCCAGCAGCAGACTAGCCCAAAATAGGGAGCAGTACTTC.

CDR3 DNA: TGTGCCAGTAGCCCTTCGGGGTGGGATGGCTACACCTTC. It specifies CASSPSGWDGYTF. The chain joins TRBV19 to TRBJ1-2; no clear D gene. Between the trimmed V and J ends, which lost 6 bases and 6 bases, there was a span of 14 bases. Germline V lookup: CDR1 LNHDA, CDR2 SQIVND (reference sequence). The CDR3 contains 13 residues.

This clone rates as medium-sized (0.01 to 0.1%). The chain joins TRBV27 to TRBJ1-1; no reliable D call. The CDR3 is 13 residues long. Trimming shortened V by 3 bases and J by 0 bases, and 5 bases separated the two germline ends. Germline values: CDR1 MNHEY, CDR2 SMNVEV (reference sequence). CDR3 region: CASSFGLNTEAFF. In nucleotides, the CDR3 is TGTGCCAGCAGTTTCGGGTTGAACACTGAAGCTTTCTTT.

The chain carries TRBV6-5 and TRBJ1-1; D is ambiguous. The germline gives CDR1 MNHEY, CDR2 SVGAGI. The CDR3 spans 13 residues. The V end lost 2 bases, the J end lost 1 base, and 5 bases lay between the germline ends. CDR3 bases: TGTGCCAGCAGTTACGGCAAGAACACTGAAGCTTTCTTT. Protein sequence: CASSYGKNTEAFF.

This clone qualifies as medium-sized. This chain uses TRBV27 with TRBJ2-1; tentative D call: TRBD1 (5 bases). This CDR3 has 15 residues. Trimming cost V 6 bases and J 8 bases, with 20 bases left between them. Germline loops: CDR1 MNHEY, CDR2 SMNVEV (reference sequence). Here the CDR3 reads CASSPARVVVDEQFF. The DNA of the CDR3 is TGTGCCAGCAGCCCAGCCAGGGTCGTCGTTGATGAGCAGTTCTTC.

This sequence joins TRBV7-9 and TRBJ2-5, with a weak D call TRBD2 (6 bases). V lost 5 bases, J lost 2 bases, and 21 bases lay in between. CDR1 is SEHNR and CDR2 is FQNEAQ in the germline V gene (reference sequence). This CDR3 has 17 residues. The CDR3 bases are TGTGCCAGCAGCCCCCGGGACTTCGGTCCCCTACAAGAGACCCAGTACTTC. Protein product: CASSPRDFGPLQETQYF. Full variable domain (remainder filled in from reference TRBV7-9 and TRBJ2-5): DTGVSQNPRHKITKRGQNVTFRCDPISEHNRLYWYRQTLGQGPEFLTYFQNEAQLEKSRLLSDRFSAERPKGSFSTLEIQRTEQGDSAMYLCASSPRDFGPLQETQYFGPGTRLLVL.

V usage is TRBV6-5 and J usage is TRBJ2-7, with 8 bases matching TRBD2. The germline V gene has CDR1 MNHEY and CDR2 SVGAGI. The junction had 5 bases not matched to a gene; V was cut back by 3 bases and J by 7 bases. The CDR3 is made up of 13 amino acids. The CDR3: CASSYSGGREQYF. The CDR3 nucleotides are TGTGCCAGCAGTTATTCGGGGGGGCGAGAGCAGTACTTC.

V usage is TRBV18 and J usage is TRBJ1-1; D not certain. V lost 5 bases and J lost 3, with 16 bases in between. Per germline, CDR1 KGHSH and CDR2 LQKENI. The CDR3 length is 15 residues. As DNA, the CDR3 is TGTGCCAGCTCAGCTGGGAGGAGAACAGACACTGAAGCTTTCTTT. Residues: CASSAGRRTDTEAFF.

The chain employs TRBV6-5 and TRBJ2-7; the D gene is possibly TRBD1 (5 bases). With 5 bases removed from V and 7 bases from J, the gap between germline ends came to 18 bases. This CDR3 contains 14 residues. Germline CDR1 is MNHEY and CDR2 is SVGAGI. CDR3 in DNA: TGTGCCAGCAGTCTCTCGTCAGGGCCAGAGGAGCAGTACTTC. Its translation: CASSLSSGPEEQYF.

The chain has TRBV18 and TRBJ2-1; 12 bases map to TRBD2. The CDR3 length is 15 residues. Germline trimming cut 6 bases from V and 6 bases from J; bases unmatched to any gene: 6. Germline loops: CDR1 KGHSH, CDR2 LQKENI. Here the CDR3 reads CASSPWTSGVNEQFF. CDR3 coding DNA: TGTGCCAGCTCTCCCTGGACTAGCGGGGTCAATGAGCAGTTCTTC.

By proportion, this clone is medium-sized. V and J are TRBV28 and TRBJ1-5; 7 nucleotides agree with TRBD1. V lost 5 bases and J lost 3; bases outside the gene matches: 13. Germline CDR1 and CDR2: MDHEN and SYDVKM. This CDR3 is 17 amino acids long. CDR3: CASSDRQGWGPNQPQHF. The CDR3 DNA sequence: TGTGCCAGCAGTGACCGACAGGGTTGGGGACCCAATCAGCCCCAGCATTTT.

This clone was observed a few times. The chain is built from TRBV7-9 and TRBJ2-3; 8 positions agree with TRBD1. Germline V lookup: CDR1 SEHNR, CDR2 FQNEAQ (reference sequence). V lost 9 bases to trimming and J lost 1 base; unmatched junction nucleotides: 9. The CDR3 spans 15 residues. The CDR3 here is CASSDPGQGTDTQYF. In nucleotides, the CDR3 is TGTGCCAGTTCAGACCCGGGACAGGGCACAGATACGCAGTATTTT.

This clone is medium-sized within its sample. V usage is TRBV9 and J usage is TRBJ2-6; D call uncertain. CDR1 and CDR2 from the germline V gene are SGDLS and YYNGEE. V gave up 3 bases and J gave up 1 base, with 8 bases separating them. CDR3 length equals 15 residues. Here the CDR3 reads CASSGAGSGANVLTF. The CDR3 DNA sequence: TGTGCCAGCAGCGGGGCCGGATCTGGGGCCAACGTCCTGACTTTC.

The chain combines TRBV6-1 with TRBJ2-1; 13 nucleotides line up with TRBD2. CDR1 is MNHNS and CDR2 is SASEGT in the germline V gene. CDR3 length equals 20 residues. Trimming cost V 1 base and J 5 bases; bases outside gene matches: 14. The CDR3 DNA reads as TGTGCCAGCAGTGAAGTAGCCCGGTGGACTAGCGGGAGCTACGACAATGAGCAGTTCTTC. Amino acid sequence: CASSEVARWTSGSYDNEQFF.

This chain uses TRBV12-5 with TRBJ2-3; maybe TRBD1 (5 bases). Trimming left V 11 bases short and J 4 bases short, with 19 bases between. Germline assignment: CDR1 LGHNT and CDR2 FRNRAP. This CDR3 comprises 14 residues. The CDR3 nucleotides are TGTGCTCAGATGGGGCGAAGTTTATCAGATACGCAGTATTTT. This codes for CAQMGRSLSDTQYF.